This TCR beta chain was recorded in a study of blood T cell repertoires in COVID-19 (dated by TCRdb to the early 2020s). The study in broad terms: The collaborator samples originated in the United States, Italy and Spain and spanned the acute and convalescent phases of COVID-19. Samples came from the ongoing ImmuneRACE study (first 160 participants) plus 1,254 subjects from 6 global collaborators. A de-identified subject ID, COVID-19 status, age in years and sex were almost always included in the sample metadata. A freely available public database, intended as a resource for researchers studying the immune response to SARS-CoV-2, is where the repertoires were released. The material from the prospective study consisted of cDNA or gDNA derived from T cells, B-cell-depleted T cells, or PBMCs. The dataset comprised deeply sampled blood TCRbeta repertoires from subjects exposed to, actively infected with, or recovered from COVID-19. Where HLA class I and class II types were available, the types were taken from metadata supplied by the sample provider, not from assay-based typing. Study-wide conclusions, independent of this receptor: How much clinical and demographic metadata was included differed by source and by participant, and the metadata was provided uncurated.

The immunoSEQ Assay, a bias-controlled multiplex PCR, was used to amplify TCRbeta CDR3 regions from genomic DNA. The authors' analysis ran thus. Nucleated cell counts per sample were estimated from amplification of reference gene primers within the assay. Sequence reads were collapsed and filtered to measure the absolute abundance of every unique TCRbeta CDR3 rearrangement. For each sample, productive Simpson clonality was calculated by taking the square root of Simpson's diversity index across productive rearrangements. TCRdb provides this immuneACCESS table in a form limited to in-frame rearrangements. Some clones are lacking; in checked studies, under half of them reflect an unresolved V gene, and why the rest are absent is not known. V and J calls and clone size follow that table, whereas D and trimming were derived from the DNA. This sample gives about 150,000 clones in total; around 80% of them show up just once. The ten largest account for roughly 2.8% of the sample.

CDR1 LNHNV and CDR2 YYDKDF are derived from the germline V gene (reference sequence). V is reduced by 9 bases and J by 1 base, leaving a spacing of 12 bases between them. Reading from cysteine to phenylalanine, the CDR3 counts 13 amino acids. This entry keeps only the CDR3 DNA: 39 bases, framed from base 1. Turning to this clone: Its antigen is not yet known. There are no base qualities to consult, and no much larger clone falls within one base.

The collaborating institutions used their own protocols to collect whole blood in K2EDTA tubes. For TCRbeta analysis, collaborators shipped samples in one of three forms: frozen whole blood, isolated PBMCs, or DNA extracted from either of those sample types. This receptor was identified in a woman in her sixties or seventies with acute or convalescent COVID-19. Material: peripheral blood. The chain uses TRBV15 and TRBJ1-1; TRBD1 is a weak D gene call, 6 bases matching. The nucleotides read TGTGCCACTTCCCGGGACAAGAACACTGAAGCTTTCTTT. It codes for CATSRDKNTEAFF.